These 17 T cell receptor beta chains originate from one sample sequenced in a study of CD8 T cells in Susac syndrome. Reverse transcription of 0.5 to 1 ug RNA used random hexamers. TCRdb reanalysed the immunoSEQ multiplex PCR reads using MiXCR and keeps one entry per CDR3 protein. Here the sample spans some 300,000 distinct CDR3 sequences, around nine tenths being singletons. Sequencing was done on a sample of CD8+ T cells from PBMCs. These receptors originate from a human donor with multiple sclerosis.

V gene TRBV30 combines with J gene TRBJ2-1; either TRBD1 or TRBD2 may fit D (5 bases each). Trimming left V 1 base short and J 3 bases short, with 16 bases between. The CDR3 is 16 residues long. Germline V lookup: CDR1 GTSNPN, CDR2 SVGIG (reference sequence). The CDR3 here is CAWSGAGSKNYNEQFF. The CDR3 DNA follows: TGTGCCTGGAGTGGGGCAGGGAGCAAAAACTACAATGAGCAGTTCTTC.

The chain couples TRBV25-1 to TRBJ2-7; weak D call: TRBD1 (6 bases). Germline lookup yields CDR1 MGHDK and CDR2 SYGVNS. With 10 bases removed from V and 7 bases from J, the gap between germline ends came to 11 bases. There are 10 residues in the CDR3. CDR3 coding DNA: TGTGCCACAGGGGATTGGGAGCAGTACTTC. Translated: CATGDWEQYF.

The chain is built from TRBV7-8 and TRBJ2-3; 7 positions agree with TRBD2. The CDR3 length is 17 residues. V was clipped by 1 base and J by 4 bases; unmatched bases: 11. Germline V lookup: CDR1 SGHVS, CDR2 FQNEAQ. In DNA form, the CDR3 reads TGTGCCAGCAGCTTAGAGGGGCCGGGAGGAGGTGCAGATACGCAGTATTTT. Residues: CASSLEGPGGGADTQYF.

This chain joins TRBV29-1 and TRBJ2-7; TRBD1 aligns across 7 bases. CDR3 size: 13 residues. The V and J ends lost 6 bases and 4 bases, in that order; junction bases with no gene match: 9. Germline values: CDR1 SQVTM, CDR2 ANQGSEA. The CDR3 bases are TGCAGCGTCACCCGGGACAGTTCTTACGAGCAGTACTTC. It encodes CSVTRDSSYEQYF.

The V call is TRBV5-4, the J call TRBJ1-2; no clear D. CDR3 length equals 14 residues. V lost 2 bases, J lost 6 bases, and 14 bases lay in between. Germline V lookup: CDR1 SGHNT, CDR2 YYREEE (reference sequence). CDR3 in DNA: TGTGCCAGCAGCTTTTTTGGTGGAGCGGATGGCTACACCTTC. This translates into CASSFFGGADGYTF.

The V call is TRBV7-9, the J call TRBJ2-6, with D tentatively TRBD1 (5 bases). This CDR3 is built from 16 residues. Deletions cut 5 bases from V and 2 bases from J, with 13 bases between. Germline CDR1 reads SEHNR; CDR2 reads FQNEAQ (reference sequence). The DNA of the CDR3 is TGTGCCAGCAGCCCCACGTTGGGGCCTGGGGCCAACGTCCTGACTTTC. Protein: CASSPTLGPGANVLTF. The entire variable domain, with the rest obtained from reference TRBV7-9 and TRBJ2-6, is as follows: DTGVSQNPRHKITKRGQNVTFRCDPISEHNRLYWYRQTLGQGPEFLTYFQNEAQLEKSRLLSDRFSAERPKGSFSTLEIQRTEQGDSAMYLCASSPTLGPGANVLTFGAGSRLTVL.

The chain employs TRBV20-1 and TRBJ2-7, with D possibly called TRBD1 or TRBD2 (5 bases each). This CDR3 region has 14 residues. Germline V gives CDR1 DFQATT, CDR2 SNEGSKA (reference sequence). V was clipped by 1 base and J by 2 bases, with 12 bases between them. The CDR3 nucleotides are TGCAGTGCTAGAGGGGACGCCGGAACCTACGAGCAGTACTTC. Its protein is CSARGDAGTYEQYF.

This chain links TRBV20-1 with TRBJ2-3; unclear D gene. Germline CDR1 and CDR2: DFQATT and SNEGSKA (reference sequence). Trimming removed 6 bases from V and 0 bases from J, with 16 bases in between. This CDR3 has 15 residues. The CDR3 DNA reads TGCAGTGCCCAGCCGGCGGAAATTAGCACAGATACGCAGTATTTT. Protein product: CSAQPAEISTDTQYF.

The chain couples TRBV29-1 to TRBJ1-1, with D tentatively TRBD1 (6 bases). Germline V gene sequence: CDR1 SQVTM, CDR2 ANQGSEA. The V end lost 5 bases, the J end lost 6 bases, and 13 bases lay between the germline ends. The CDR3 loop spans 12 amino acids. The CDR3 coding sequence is TGCAGCGTTCTTTCCTGGACAGCTGAAGCTTTCTTT. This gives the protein CSVLSWTAEAFF.

CDR3 nucleotide sequence: TGTGCCAGCAGCCAAGATTTGCAGGGCTATAATTCACCCCTCCACTTT. Translated, it gives CASSQDLQGYNSPLHF. The genes are TRBV3-1 and TRBJ1-6; a possible D gene is TRBD1 (5 bases). Looked up from germline, CDR1 is LGHDT and CDR2 is YNNKEL (reference sequence). The germline V and J ends were trimmed by 0 bases and 3 bases, with 9 bases remaining between them. The CDR3 runs to 16 residues.

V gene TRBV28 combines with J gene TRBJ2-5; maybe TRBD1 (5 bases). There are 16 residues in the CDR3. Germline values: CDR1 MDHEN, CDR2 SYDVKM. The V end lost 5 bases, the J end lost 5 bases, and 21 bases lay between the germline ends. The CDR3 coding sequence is TGTGCCAGCAGTCCTTCACGGACATCCATTAGGGAGACCCAGTACTTC. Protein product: CASSPSRTSIRETQYF. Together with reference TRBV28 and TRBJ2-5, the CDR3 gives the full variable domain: DVKVTQSSRYLVKRTGEKVFLECVQDMDHENMFWYRQDPGLGLRLIYFSYDVKMKEKGDIPEGYSVSREKKERFSLILESASTNQTSMYLCASSPSRTSIRETQYFGPGTRLLVL.

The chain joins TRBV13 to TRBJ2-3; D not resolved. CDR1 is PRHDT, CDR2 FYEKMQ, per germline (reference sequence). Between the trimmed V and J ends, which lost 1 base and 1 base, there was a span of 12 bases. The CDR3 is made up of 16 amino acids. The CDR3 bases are TGTGCCAGCAGCTTAGAGGTAGGAGCCCGCACAGATACGCAGTATTTT. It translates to CASSLEVGARTDTQYF.

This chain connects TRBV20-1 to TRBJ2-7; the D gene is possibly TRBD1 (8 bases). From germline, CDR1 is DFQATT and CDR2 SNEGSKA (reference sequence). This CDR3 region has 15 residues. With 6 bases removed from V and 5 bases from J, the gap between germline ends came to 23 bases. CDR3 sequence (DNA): TGCAGTGCCCAAGACCCTGGACAGGGAGGGGACGAGCAGTACTTC. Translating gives CSAQDPGQGGDEQYF.

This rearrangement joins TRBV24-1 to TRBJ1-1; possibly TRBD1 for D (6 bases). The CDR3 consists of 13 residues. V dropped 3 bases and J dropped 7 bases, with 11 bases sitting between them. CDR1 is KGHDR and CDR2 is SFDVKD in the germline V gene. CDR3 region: CATSDGGGGEAFF. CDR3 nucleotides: TGTGCCACCAGTGATGGAGGGGGGGGTGAAGCTTTCTTT.

The CDR3 DNA reads as TGTGCCAGCAGCGTAGAGCGGGGGTCGGGTTACGAGCAGTACTTC. It codes for CASSVERGSGYEQYF. V and J are TRBV9 and TRBJ2-7, with TRBD2 matching 8 bases. The germline V gene has CDR1 SGDLS and CDR2 YYNGEE. Germline trimming cut 0 bases from V and 4 bases from J; bases unmatched to any gene: 6. The CDR3 is made up of 15 amino acids.

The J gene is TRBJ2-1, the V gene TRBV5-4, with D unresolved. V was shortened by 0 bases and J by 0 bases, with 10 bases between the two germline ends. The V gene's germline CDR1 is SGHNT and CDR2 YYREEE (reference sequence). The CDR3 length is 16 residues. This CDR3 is CASSLAVSSSYNEQFF. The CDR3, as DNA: TGTGCCAGCAGCTTGGCTGTCTCCAGCTCCTACAATGAGCAGTTCTTC. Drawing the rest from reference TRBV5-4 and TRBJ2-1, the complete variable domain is ETGVTQSPTHLIKTRGQQVTLRCSSQSGHNTVSWYQQALGQGPQFIFQYYREEENGRGNFPPRFSGLQFPNYSSELNVNALELDDSALYLCASSLAVSSSYNEQFFGPGTRLTVL.

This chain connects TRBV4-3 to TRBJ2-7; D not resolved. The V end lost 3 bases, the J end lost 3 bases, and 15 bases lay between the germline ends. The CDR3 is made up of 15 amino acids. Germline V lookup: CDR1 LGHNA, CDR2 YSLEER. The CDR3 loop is CASSHVRGGFYEQYF. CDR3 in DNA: TGCGCCAGCAGCCATGTCCGCGGCGGTTTCTACGAGCAGTACTTC.